Listed here are 5 T cell receptor beta chains from one sample, sequenced in a study of regulatory T cells in long-lasting Graves disease. Time point defined: newly diagnosed GD, antithyroid drugs for less than 3 months. Making the TCR library involved RNA that had been extracted from PBMCs. To make TCR beta libraries, researchers used iRepertoire HTBI primers and Arm-PCR of CDR3 regions. From the multiplex PCR reads, TCRdb called clonotypes with MiXCR, one entry per CDR3 protein. The sample includes a few hundred thousand distinct CDR3 sequences, approximately 12% of them seen just once. This same sample was also taken into another study, of T cells in Graves' hyperthyroidism and ophthalmopathy.

The specimen was peripheral blood mononuclear cells (PBMCs), collected at new diagnosis, from a patient treated with antithyroid drugs. These receptors all come from a woman aged 18-29 years with Graves disease.

There are many counts of this clonotype. The genes are TRBV6-1 and TRBJ2-5; D tentatively fits TRBD1 or TRBD2 (5 bases each). The V gene's germline CDR1 is MNHNS and CDR2 SASEGT. The CDR3 extends over 15 amino acids. The germline V and J ends were trimmed by 5 bases and 5 bases, with 18 bases remaining between them. The CDR3 reads CASSRDPEGRETQYF. Here the CDR3 DNA reads TGTGCCAGCAGTCGAGACCCCGAGGGGCGGGAGACCCAGTACTTC.

This clonotype was observed at least ten times. The genes are TRBV6-2 or TRBV6-3 and TRBJ1-6; D remains unclear. CDR1 and CDR2 (germline): MNHEY, SVGEGT. The V end lost 8 bases, the J end lost 7 bases, and 6 bases lay between the germline ends. The CDR3 has 11 residues. This CDR3 reads CASGSNSPLHF. CDR3 coding DNA: TGTGCCAGCGGATCAAATTCACCCCTCCACTTT.

This clonotype has a count of ten or more. This rearrangement joins TRBV7-3 to TRBJ2-1, with a tentative D call TRBD2 (6 bases). The length of the CDR3 is 18 residues. V lost 2 bases and J 6 bases, leaving 23 bases between the germline ends. CDR1 SGHTA and CDR2 FQGTGA come from the germline V gene. The CDR3 region has the DNA TGTGCCAGCAGCTTATGGGGGGAACGGTATGATCCCCTCAATGAGCAGTTCTTC. It codes for CASSLWGERYDPLNEQFF.

With regard to this clonotype: Compared with germline, one end of the junction differs, possibly owing to a read error. The chain combines TRBV13 with TRBJ2-2; 10 bases are a match to TRBD2. Germline CDR1 and CDR2: PRHDT and FYEKMQ (reference sequence). The CDR3 contains 17 residues. This chain's CDR3 is CASSSPGLAANTWELFF. The CDR3 DNA sequence: TGTGCCAGCAGCTCCCCCGGACTAGCGGCGAACACCTGGGAGCTGTTTTTT.

This clonotype was detected many times. This chain uses TRBV28 with TRBJ2-3, with D perhaps matching TRBD1 or TRBD2 (6 bases each). The CDR3 loop spans 18 amino acids. V lost 1 base, J lost 2 bases, and 19 bases lay in between. Germline values: CDR1 MDHEN, CDR2 SYDVKM. CDR3 nucleotide sequence: TGTGCCAGCAGTTTATCGGCTCTATGGCGGGACAACACAGATACGCAGTATTTT. The encoded protein is CASSLSALWRDNTDTQYF.